This T cell receptor beta chain emerged from a study of vaccination effects on CD4 cells after COVID-19. A remark on this clone: Its target is not known.

Findings of the study overall: By a late point after vaccination, infection- and vaccine-induced clones had shrunk markedly through clonal contraction.

The method was immunoSEQ multiplex PCR; TCRdb's version includes in-frame clones alone and lacks a portion of them. Among around 29,000 clones listed, 65% to 80% were seen once. ViraFEST used viral peptide pools to expand antigen-specific CD4+ T cells before sequencing. When around ten days of culture had elapsed, CD4+ T cells were isolated. Each person got two doses of an mRNA SARS-CoV-2 vaccine, BNT162b2 or mRNA-1273. In the vaccine recipients, nucleocapsid antibodies were negative and there was no prior SARS-CoV-2 infection. The ends were cut back, 0 bases at V and 2 bases at J, with 2 bases in the middle. The CDR3 runs 11 residues. Per germline, CDR1 SQVTM and CDR2 ANQGSEA.

The rearrangement links TRBV29-1 to TRBJ2-7, with D unclear. The clonotype originates from a human donor who received a COVID-19 vaccine. The material was CD4+ T cells from PBMCs cultured with HCoV-NL63 spike peptides, obtained after COVID-19 vaccination. This CDR3 is CSVEDPYEQYF. Written as DNA, the CDR3 is TGCAGCGTTGAAGATCCCTACGAGCAGTACTTC.